This T cell receptor (beta chain) was documented in a study of a mutant IDH1 vaccine in newly diagnosed glioma. As for the study in general: Investigators started vaccination 4-6 weeks after radiotherapy alone, or with temozolomide cycles. Sex among treated patients split about 60% male, roughly 40% female; mean age was roughly 40 years.

As to time point: week 11, during vaccination. Vaccination comprised doses that each held 300 ug of mutant IDH1 20-mer peptide, plus topical imiquimod. Repertoires were generated with immunoSEQ multiplex PCR, while TCRdb's copy carries only in-frame clones and drops some. The sample yields under 55,000 clones, 91% seen once. With regard to this clone: Its specificity is not known.

Study conclusions and caveats: Changes in top peripheral clonotypes did not appear linked to pseudoprogression.

Sample: PBMCs, taken from a glioma patient whose treatment included an IDH1 peptide vaccine. The receptor comes from a man in his forties or fifties with glioma.

As DNA, the CDR3 is TGTGCCAGCAGTTACGGGGATCTGAGCACTGAAGCTTTCTTT. Translation: CASSYGDLSTEAFF. The chain carries TRBV6-5 and TRBJ1-1; D is undetermined. Germline V gene sequence: CDR1 MNHEY, CDR2 SVGAGI. The CDR3 totals 14 residues. The germline V and J ends were trimmed by 2 bases and 4 bases, with 11 bases remaining between them.